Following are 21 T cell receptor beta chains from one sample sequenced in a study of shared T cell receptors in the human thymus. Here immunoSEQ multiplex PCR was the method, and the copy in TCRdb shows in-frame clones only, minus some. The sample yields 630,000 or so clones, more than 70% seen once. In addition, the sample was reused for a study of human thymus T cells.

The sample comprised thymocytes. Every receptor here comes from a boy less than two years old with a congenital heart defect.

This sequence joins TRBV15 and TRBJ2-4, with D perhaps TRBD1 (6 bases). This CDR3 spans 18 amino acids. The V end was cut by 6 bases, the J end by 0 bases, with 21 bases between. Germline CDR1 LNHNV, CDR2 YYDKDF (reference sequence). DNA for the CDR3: TGTGCCACCAGAGATCAAAATCCGGGACACCGAGCCAAAAACATTCAGTACTTC. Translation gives CATRDQNPGHRAKNIQYF.

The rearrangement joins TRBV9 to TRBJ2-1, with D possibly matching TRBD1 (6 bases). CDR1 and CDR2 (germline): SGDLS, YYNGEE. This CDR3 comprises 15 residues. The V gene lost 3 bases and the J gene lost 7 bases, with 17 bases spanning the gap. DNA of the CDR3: TGTGCCAGCAGCGCAACCGGGACAAGGGGGAATGAGCAGTTCTTC. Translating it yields CASSATGTRGNEQFF.

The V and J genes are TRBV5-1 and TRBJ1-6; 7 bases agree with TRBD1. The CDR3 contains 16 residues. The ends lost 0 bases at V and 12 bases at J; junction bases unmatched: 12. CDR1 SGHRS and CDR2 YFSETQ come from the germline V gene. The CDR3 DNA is TGCGCCAGCAGCTTGGGGGGATTAGACAGGGCGCTACCCCTCCACTTT. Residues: CASSLGGLDRALPLHF.

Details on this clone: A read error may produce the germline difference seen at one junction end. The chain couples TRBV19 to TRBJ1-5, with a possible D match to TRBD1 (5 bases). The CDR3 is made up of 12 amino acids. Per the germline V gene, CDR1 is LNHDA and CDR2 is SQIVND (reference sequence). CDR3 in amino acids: CASSIVWGRPDF. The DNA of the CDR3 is TGTGCCAGTAGTATAGTTTGGGGCCGACCGGATTTT.

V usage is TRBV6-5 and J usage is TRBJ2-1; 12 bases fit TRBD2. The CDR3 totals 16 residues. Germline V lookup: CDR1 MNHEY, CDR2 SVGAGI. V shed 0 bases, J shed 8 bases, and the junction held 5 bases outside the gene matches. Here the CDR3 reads CASSYSGLAGLDEQFF. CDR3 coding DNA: TGTGCCAGCAGTTACTCCGGACTAGCGGGACTGGATGAGCAGTTCTTC.

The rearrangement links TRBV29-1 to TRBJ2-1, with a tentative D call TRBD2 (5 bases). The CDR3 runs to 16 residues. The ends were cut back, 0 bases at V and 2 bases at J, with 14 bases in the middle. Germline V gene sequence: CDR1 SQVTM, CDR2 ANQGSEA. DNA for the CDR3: TGCAGCGTTGAAGAGGGTGGGCTAGCCCCCTACAATGAGCAGTTCTTC. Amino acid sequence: CSVEEGGLAPYNEQFF.

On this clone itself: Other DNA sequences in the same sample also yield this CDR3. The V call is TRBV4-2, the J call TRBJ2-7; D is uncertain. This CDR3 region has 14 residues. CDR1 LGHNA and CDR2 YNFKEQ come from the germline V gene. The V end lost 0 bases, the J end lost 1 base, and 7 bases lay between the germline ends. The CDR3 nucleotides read TGTGCCAGCAGCCAAGATAGGAGTTCCTACGAGCAGTACTTC. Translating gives CASSQDRSSYEQYF.

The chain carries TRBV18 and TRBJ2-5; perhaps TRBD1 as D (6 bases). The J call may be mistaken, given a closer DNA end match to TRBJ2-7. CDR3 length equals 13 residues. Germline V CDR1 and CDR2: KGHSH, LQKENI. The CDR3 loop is CASTRTGFYEQYF. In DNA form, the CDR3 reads TGTGCCAGCACGAGAACAGGGTTCTACGAGCAGTACTTC.

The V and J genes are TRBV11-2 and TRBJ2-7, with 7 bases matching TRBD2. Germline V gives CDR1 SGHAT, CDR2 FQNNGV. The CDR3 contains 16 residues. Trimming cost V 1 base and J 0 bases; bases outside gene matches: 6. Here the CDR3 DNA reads TGTGCCAGCAGCTTAGTCGGCGGGAGCGGCTCCTACGAGCAGTACTTC. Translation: CASSLVGGSGSYEQYF.

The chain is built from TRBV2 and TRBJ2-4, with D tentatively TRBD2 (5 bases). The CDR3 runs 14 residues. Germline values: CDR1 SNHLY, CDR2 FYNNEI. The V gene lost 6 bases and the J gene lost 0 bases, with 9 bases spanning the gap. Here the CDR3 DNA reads TGTGCCAGCAGGGACTCTCTAGCCAAAAACATTCAGTACTTC. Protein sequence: CASRDSLAKNIQYF.

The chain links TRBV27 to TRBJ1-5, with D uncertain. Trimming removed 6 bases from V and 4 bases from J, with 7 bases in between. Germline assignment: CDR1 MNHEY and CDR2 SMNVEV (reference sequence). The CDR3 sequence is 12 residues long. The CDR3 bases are TGTGCCAGCAGGTCTCGGAATCAGCCCCAGCATTTT. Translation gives CASRSRNQPQHF.

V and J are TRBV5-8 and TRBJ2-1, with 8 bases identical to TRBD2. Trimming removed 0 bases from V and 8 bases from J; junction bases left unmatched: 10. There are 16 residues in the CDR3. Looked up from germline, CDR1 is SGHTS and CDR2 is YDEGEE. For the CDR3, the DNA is TGTGCCAGCAGCTTGGCTACCGGGGGGGCAGGCGATGAGCAGTTCTTC. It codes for CASSLATGGAGDEQFF.

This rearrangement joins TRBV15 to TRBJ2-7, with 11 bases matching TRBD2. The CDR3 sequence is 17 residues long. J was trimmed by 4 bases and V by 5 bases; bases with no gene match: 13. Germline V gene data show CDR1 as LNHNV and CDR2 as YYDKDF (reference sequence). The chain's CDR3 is CATSPVGTSGSWYEQYF. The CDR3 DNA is TGTGCCACCAGCCCTGTTGGTACTAGCGGGAGTTGGTACGAGCAGTACTTC.

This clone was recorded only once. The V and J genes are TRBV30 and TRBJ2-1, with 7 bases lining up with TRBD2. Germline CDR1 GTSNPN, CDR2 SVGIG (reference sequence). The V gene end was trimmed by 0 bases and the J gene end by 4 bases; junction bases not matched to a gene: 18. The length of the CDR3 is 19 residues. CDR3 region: CAWSVRQPYYSGIYNEQFF. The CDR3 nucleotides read TGTGCCTGGAGTGTTCGACAACCTTACTACAGCGGGATATACAATGAGCAGTTCTTC. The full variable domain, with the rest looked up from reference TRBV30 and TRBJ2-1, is SQTIHQWPATLVQPVGSPLSLECTVEGTSNPNLYWYRQAAGRGLQLLFYSVGIGQISSEVPQNLSASRPQDRQFILSSKKLLLSDSGFYLCAWSVRQPYYSGIYNEQFFGPGTRLTVL.

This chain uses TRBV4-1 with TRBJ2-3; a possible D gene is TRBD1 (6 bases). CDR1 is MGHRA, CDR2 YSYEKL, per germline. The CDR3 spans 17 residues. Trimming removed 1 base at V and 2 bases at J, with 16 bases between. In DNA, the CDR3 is TGCGCCAGCAGCCAAGGCCCTCCTAGGGGGTACACAGATACGCAGTATTTT. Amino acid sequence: CASSQGPPRGYTDTQYF.

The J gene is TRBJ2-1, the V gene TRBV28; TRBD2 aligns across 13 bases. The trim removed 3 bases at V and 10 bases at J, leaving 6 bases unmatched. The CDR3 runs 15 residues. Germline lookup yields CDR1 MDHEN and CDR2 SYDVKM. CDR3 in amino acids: CASSLRTSGSREQFF. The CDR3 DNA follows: TGTGCCAGCAGTTTGCGGACTAGCGGGAGTCGCGAGCAGTTCTTC.

CDR3 coding DNA: TGTGCCAGCAGCGAGCCCGGGGGGGGTTCACCCCTCCACTTT. The encoded protein is CASSEPGGGSPLHF. The chain has TRBV2 and TRBJ1-6; D possibly corresponds to TRBD1 (5 bases). CDR1 and CDR2 from the germline V gene are SNHLY and FYNNEI. CDR3 size: 14 residues. V lost 6 bases to trimming and J lost 9 bases, with 15 bases between them.

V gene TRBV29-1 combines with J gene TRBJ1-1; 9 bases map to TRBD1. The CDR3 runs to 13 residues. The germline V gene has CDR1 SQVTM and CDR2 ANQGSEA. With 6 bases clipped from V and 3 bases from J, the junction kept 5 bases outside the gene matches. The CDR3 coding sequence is TGCAGCGTGGGGACAGGGTGCGACACTGAAGCTTTCTTT. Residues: CSVGTGCDTEAFF.

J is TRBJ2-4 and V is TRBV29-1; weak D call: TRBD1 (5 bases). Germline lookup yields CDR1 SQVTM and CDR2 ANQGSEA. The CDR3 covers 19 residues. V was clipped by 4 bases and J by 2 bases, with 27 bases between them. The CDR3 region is CSVASEWGRSPGTKNIQYF. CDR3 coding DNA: TGCAGCGTTGCGTCGGAGTGGGGAAGATCCCCAGGGACCAAAAACATTCAGTACTTC.

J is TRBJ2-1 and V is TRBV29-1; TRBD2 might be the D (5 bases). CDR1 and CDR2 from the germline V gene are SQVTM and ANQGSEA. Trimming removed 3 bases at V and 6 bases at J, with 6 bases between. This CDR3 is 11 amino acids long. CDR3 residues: CSVDLANEQFF. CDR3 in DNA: TGCAGCGTTGACCTAGCCAATGAGCAGTTCTTC.

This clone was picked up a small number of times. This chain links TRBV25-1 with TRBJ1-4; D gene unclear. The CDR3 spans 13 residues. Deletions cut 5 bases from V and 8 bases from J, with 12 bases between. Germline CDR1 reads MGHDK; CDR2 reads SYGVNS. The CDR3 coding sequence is TGTGCCAGCAGTACCGAGGTCTTGGAAAAACTGTTTTTT. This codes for CASSTEVLEKLFF.